The present entry profiles one TCR beta chain with its context. Profiling relied on immunoSEQ multiplex PCR, and the TCRdb table lists in-frame clones only, not all of them. This table holds 100,000 to 150,000 clones, around nine tenths found once. This specimen belongs to a study of control samples from healthy donors and cancer patients. V lost 4 bases and J 5 bases, leaving 11 bases between the germline ends. The CDR3 has 13 amino acids. CDR1 and CDR2 from the germline V gene are SGHRS and YFSETQ. The sample was blood. This chain connects TRBV5-1 to TRBJ2-3; D is uncertain. The receptor was isolated from a man in his fifties or sixties in good health. The CDR3 reads CASSPTWRDTQYF. CDR3 nucleotide sequence: TGCGCCAGCAGCCCCACATGGCGAGATACGCAGTATTTT.